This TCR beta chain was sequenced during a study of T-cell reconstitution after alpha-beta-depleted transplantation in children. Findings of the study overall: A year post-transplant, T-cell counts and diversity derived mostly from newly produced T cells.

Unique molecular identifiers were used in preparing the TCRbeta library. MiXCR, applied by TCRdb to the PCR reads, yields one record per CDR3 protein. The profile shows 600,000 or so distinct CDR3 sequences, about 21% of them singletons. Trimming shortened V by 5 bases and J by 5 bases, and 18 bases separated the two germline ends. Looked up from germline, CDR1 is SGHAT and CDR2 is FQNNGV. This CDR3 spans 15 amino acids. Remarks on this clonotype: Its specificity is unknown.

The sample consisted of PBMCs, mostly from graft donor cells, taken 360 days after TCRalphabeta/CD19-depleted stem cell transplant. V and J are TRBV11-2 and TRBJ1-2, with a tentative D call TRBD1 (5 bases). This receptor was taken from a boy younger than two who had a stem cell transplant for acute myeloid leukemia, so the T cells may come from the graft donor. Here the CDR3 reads CASSPSPGPLYGYTF. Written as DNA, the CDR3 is TGTGCCAGCAGCCCAAGCCCGGGACCGTTATATGGCTACACCTTC. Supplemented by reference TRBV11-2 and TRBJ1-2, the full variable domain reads EAGVAQSPRYKIIEKRQSVAFWCNPISGHATLYWYQQILGQGPKLLIQFQNNGVVDDSQLPKDRFSAERLKGVDSTLKIQPAKLEDSAVYLCASSPSPGPLYGYTFGSGTRLTVV.